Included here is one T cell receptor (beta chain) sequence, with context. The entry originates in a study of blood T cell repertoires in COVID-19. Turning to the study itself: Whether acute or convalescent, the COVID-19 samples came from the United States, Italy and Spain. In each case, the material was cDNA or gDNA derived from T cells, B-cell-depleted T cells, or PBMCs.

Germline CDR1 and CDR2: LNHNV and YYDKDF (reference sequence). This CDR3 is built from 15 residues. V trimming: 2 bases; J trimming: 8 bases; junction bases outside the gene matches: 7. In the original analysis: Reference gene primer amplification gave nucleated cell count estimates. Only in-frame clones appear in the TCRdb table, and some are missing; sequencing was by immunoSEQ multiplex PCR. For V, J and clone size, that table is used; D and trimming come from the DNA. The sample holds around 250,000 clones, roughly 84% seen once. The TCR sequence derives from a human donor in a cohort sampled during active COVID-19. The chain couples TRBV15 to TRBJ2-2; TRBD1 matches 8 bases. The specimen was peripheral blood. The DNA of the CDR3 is TGTGCCACCAGCAGAATCCAGGGGGCGGCGGGGGAGCTGTTTTTT. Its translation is CATSRIQGAAGELFF.